This T cell receptor (beta chain) originates from a study of blood T cells in healthy people across ages. Through a sample-barcoded 5' primer and a J-beta primer mix, a second PCR was run for roughly 7 to 12 cycles. TCRdb processed the 5' RACE reads anew with MiXCR; each CDR3 protein has one entry. Found here are about 930,000 distinct CDR3 sequences, around 29% of them singletons; the top ten hold roughly 10%. This clonotype was picked up many times. Its specificity is not known. A much more abundant neighbour one base away suggests this may be a read error. Points from the study as a whole: Donors of long life had a larger count of naive CD4+ cells and greater diversity than aged donors.

CDR1 is SQVTM and CDR2 is ANQGSEA in the germline V gene. The CDR3 totals 11 residues. This same sample was also taken into another study, of T cells of mothers and their children. From that paper: The donors comprised roughly 6 children and their three healthy Caucasian mothers. Whether pairs are related or unrelated, thymic selection shapes their TCR recombination output in much the same way.

V is TRBV29-1 and J is TRBJ2-4, with D unresolved. The DNA end is more similar to TRBJ2-7, so the J call may be wrong. This TCR came from a woman between 40 and 55 years old in good health. The source material was blood. The CDR3 sequence is CSVERTTEQYF. The CDR3 nucleotides are TGCAGCGTTGAAAGGACCACCGAGCAGTACTTC.